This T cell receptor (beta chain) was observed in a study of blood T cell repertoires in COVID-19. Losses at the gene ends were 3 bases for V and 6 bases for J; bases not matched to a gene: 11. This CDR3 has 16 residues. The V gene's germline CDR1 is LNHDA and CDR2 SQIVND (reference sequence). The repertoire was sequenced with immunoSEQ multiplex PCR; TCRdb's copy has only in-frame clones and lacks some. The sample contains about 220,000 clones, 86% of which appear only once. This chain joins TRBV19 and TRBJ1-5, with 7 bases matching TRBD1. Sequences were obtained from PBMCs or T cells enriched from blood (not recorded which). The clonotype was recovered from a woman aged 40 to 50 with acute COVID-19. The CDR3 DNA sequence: TGTGCCAGTAGTATGGCCGGGGCAGGGGGTTCTCAGCCCCAGCATTTT. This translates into CASSMAGAGGSQPQHF.